Presented here are 30 T cell receptor beta chains from one specimen sequenced in a study of OX40 agonist ivuxolimab in advanced cancers. The assay was immunoSEQ multiplex PCR, and TCRdb's table has in-frame clones only and misses some. The sample records about 46,000 clones, around 92% being singletons. Sequenced here: CD4+ or CD8+ T cells sorted from blood, sampled in a trial of the OX40 agonist ivuxolimab. The receptor set was obtained from an adult with an advanced solid tumor such as melanoma, head and neck, liver or kidney cancer.

The rearrangement uses TRBV11-3 and TRBJ1-4, with a tentative D call TRBD1 (6 bases). Trimming stripped 4 bases from V and 3 bases from J, with 12 bases between. The CDR3 length is 15 residues. CDR1 SGHNT and CDR2 YENEEA come from the germline V gene. The CDR3 sequence: CASSSTTGANEKLFF. CDR3 coding DNA: TGTGCCAGCAGCTCGACGACAGGTGCTAATGAAAAACTGTTTTTT.

The chain combines TRBV7-9 with TRBJ2-7; 10 positions match TRBD2. V shed 4 bases, J shed 0 bases, and the junction held 3 bases outside the gene matches. The CDR3 is 15 residues long. Germline CDR1 SEHNR, CDR2 FQNEAQ (reference sequence). CDR3 amino acids: CASSSAGGTSYEQYF. Written as DNA, the CDR3 is TGTGCCAGCAGCTCAGCGGGGGGGACCTCCTACGAGCAGTACTTC.

This clone was observed a single time. V is TRBV7-9 and J is TRBJ2-1, with D possibly being TRBD2 (5 bases). The germline gives CDR1 SEHNR, CDR2 FQNEAQ (reference sequence). The V and J ends lost 0 bases and 9 bases respectively, with 12 bases between them. The CDR3 spans 14 residues. The CDR3 DNA reads TGTGCCAGCAGCTTAGCTTGGGGAGAGGGTGAGCAGTTCTTC. Encoded protein: CASSLAWGEGEQFF.

This chain connects TRBV15 to TRBJ2-1; D is undetermined. V was shortened by 2 bases and J by 6 bases, with 14 bases between the two germline ends. Germline assignment: CDR1 LNHNV and CDR2 YYDKDF (reference sequence). The CDR3 has 15 residues. The chain's CDR3 is CATSRKMWEVNEQFF. The CDR3 DNA follows: TGTGCCACCAGCAGAAAAATGTGGGAAGTCAATGAGCAGTTCTTC.

This clone appeared a few times. V gene TRBV4-3 combines with J gene TRBJ2-7, with D unresolved. Germline V lookup: CDR1 LGHNA, CDR2 YSLEER. The CDR3 contains 14 residues. Trimming took 0 bases from V and 3 from J, leaving 9 bases between them. DNA for the CDR3: TGCGCCAGCAGCCAAGAAAACTCAAACTACGAGCAGTACTTC. It is translated as CASSQENSNYEQYF.

The chain uses TRBV7-8 and TRBJ2-3; 9 nucleotides agree with TRBD2. V was clipped by 5 bases and J by 2 bases; unmatched bases: 11. CDR1 and CDR2 (germline): SGHVS, FQNEAQ. The CDR3 spans 17 residues. Written as DNA, the CDR3 is TGTGCCAGCAGCGGAATAAGCGGGGGGACCCTCACAGATACGCAGTATTTT. Translated: CASSGISGGTLTDTQYF.

This sequence joins TRBV6-6 and TRBJ1-1; D is possibly TRBD1 (5 bases). Per the germline V gene, CDR1 is MNHNY and CDR2 is SVGAGI (reference sequence). Trimming shortened V by 6 bases and J by 5 bases, and 16 bases separated the two germline ends. This CDR3 is 14 amino acids long. CDR3 in DNA: TGTGCCAGCAGCCCCAGCGGGGGTCGGACTGAAGCTTTCTTT. Translation: CASSPSGGRTEAFF.

The chain has TRBV19 and TRBJ1-1; 7 bases agree with TRBD1. Germline-derived CDR1 and CDR2 are LNHDA and SQIVND (reference sequence). The ends lost 6 bases at V and 0 bases at J; junction bases unmatched: 7. This CDR3 contains 15 residues. The CDR3 DNA reads TGTGCCAGTAGGCTGCCGGGACAGTTGAACACTGAAGCTTTCTTT. It is translated as CASRLPGQLNTEAFF.

This clone has only one observation. This chain connects TRBV19 to TRBJ2-5; a weak D match, TRBD2 (6 bases). Near its end, the DNA agrees better with TRBJ2-7, so the J call may be wrong. The CDR3 covers 11 residues. Per the germline V gene, CDR1 is LNHDA and CDR2 is SQIVND (reference sequence). The CDR3 is CAVGTFYEQYF. The CDR3 DNA sequence: TGTGCCGTCGGGACTTTTTACGAGCAGTACTTC.

This sequence joins TRBV11-2 and TRBJ1-2, with D perhaps TRBD1 (5 bases). Germline V lookup: CDR1 SGHAT, CDR2 FQNNGV. Trimming shortened V by 4 bases and J by 8 bases, and 17 bases separated the two germline ends. The CDR3 is made up of 14 amino acids. The CDR3: CASSSGLKTEGYTF. The CDR3 DNA is TGTGCCAGCAGCTCGGGACTCAAAACCGAGGGCTACACCTTC.

The J gene is TRBJ2-3, the V gene TRBV11-2, with TRBD2 as a possible D gene (5 bases). The CDR3 runs 19 residues. Germline CDR1 and CDR2: SGHAT and FQNNGV. V dropped 3 bases and J dropped 3 bases, with 25 bases sitting between them. CDR3 sequence (DNA): TGTGCCAGCAGCTTTAGATCCGCGTTCGGCGGGTGGACGACAGATACGCAGTATTTT. It translates to CASSFRSAFGGWTTDTQYF.

V is TRBV6-1 and J is TRBJ1-1, with TRBD1 as a possible D gene (5 bases). The CDR3 length is 17 residues. Germline CDR1 reads MNHNS; CDR2 reads SASEGT. Trimming removed 2 bases at V and 4 bases at J, with 20 bases between. DNA of the CDR3: TGTGCCAGCAGTGAATGGGGGATCCCATATCCCCTCACTGAAGCTTTCTTT. Translating it yields CASSEWGIPYPLTEAFF.

The chain joins TRBV11-2 to TRBJ2-1, with D unresolved. The germline gives CDR1 SGHAT, CDR2 FQNNGV. The CDR3 has 12 amino acids. The V gene lost 1 base and the J gene lost 4 bases, with 2 bases spanning the gap. CDR3 amino acids: CASSLGYNEQFF. The CDR3 nucleotides are TGTGCCAGCAGCTTAGGGTACAATGAGCAGTTCTTC.

The chain uses TRBV11-2 and TRBJ1-3; D remains ambiguous. Per the germline V gene, CDR1 is SGHAT and CDR2 is FQNNGV. V was pared by 1 base and J by 4 bases, with 11 bases between. The CDR3 consists of 15 residues. CDR3 region: CASSLAIWGGNTIYF. CDR3 in DNA: TGTGCCAGCAGCTTAGCAATCTGGGGAGGAAACACCATATATTTT.

CDR3 nucleotides: TGTGCCAGCGCTGATAGACCCCTTTGTGAAAAACTGTTTTTT. It encodes CASADRPLCEKLFF. This rearrangement joins TRBV7-2 to TRBJ1-4; D ambiguous. Germline values: CDR1 SGHTA, CDR2 FQGNSA. The CDR3 runs 14 residues. The V and J ends lost 8 bases and 7 bases respectively, with 17 bases between them. Full variable domain (missing parts from reference TRBV7-2 and TRBJ1-4): GAGVSQSPSNKVTEKGKDVELRCDPISGHTALYWYRQSLGQGLEFLIYFQGNSAPDKSGLPSDRFSAERTGGSVSTLTIQRTQQEDSAVYLCASADRPLCEKLFFGSGTQLSVL.

A note on this clone: It is likely a read error, because the conserved phenylalanine at the end of the CDR3 is missing. Because the CDR3's place on the DNA is in doubt, the DNA is left out and the CDR3 is given as listed by TCRdb. The chain couples TRBV30 to TRBJ1-1; whether TRBD1, the table's D call, matches the DNA was not checked. Germline V lookup: CDR1 GTSNPN, CDR2 SVGIG (reference sequence). The CDR3 length equals 12 residues, ends included. The CDR3 here is CAWNKDGGKTGG.

This chain links TRBV9 with TRBJ1-2, with D unclear. The length of the CDR3 is 14 residues. CDR1 and CDR2 from the germline V gene are SGDLS and YYNGEE. Trimming removed 5 bases at V and 7 bases at J, with 18 bases between. CDR3: CASSDTGGRVGYTF. CDR3 in DNA: TGTGCCAGCAGTGACACTGGAGGGCGCGTTGGCTACACCTTC.

The genes are TRBV11-1 and TRBJ2-2, with a weak D call TRBD2 (6 bases). From germline, CDR1 is SGHAT and CDR2 FQDESV (reference sequence). The V end lost 3 bases, the J end lost 4 bases, and 12 bases lay between the germline ends. The CDR3 extends over 15 amino acids. This CDR3 is CASSLSRRGTGELFF. DNA for the CDR3: TGTGCCAGCAGCTTGTCCAGGCGGGGCACCGGGGAGCTGTTTTTT.

The chain carries TRBV7-2 and TRBJ1-6; D not resolved. The germline gives CDR1 SGHTA, CDR2 FQGNSA. V lost 4 bases, J lost 0 bases, and 4 bases lay in between. The CDR3 is 14 amino acids. The CDR3 DNA follows: TGTGCCAGCAGCTGGAGCTCCTATAATTCACCCCTCCACTTT. This encodes CASSWSSYNSPLHF.

The chain recombines TRBV2 with TRBJ2-6, with a weak D call TRBD1 (5 bases). This CDR3 is built from 15 residues. Per germline, CDR1 SNHLY and CDR2 FYNNEI. Trimming took off 5 bases at V and 0 bases at J, with 8 bases between the two ends. The CDR3 sequence: CASSLTDSGANVLTF. CDR3 nucleotides: TGTGCCAGCAGTTTGACAGACTCTGGGGCCAACGTCCTGACTTTC.

The V gene is TRBV9, the J gene TRBJ1-2; 9 bases are shared with TRBD1. Germline V lookup: CDR1 SGDLS, CDR2 YYNGEE. V lost 2 bases and J lost 2; bases outside the gene matches: 4. The CDR3 extends over 15 amino acids. For the CDR3, the DNA is TGTGCCAGCAGCGTCTCCGGGACAGGGAACTATGGCTACACCTTC. Protein sequence: CASSVSGTGNYGYTF.

The chain joins TRBV21-1 to TRBJ2-1; TRBD1, the table's D call, was not compared with the DNA. TRBV21-1 is reported as a pseudogene. The CDR3 has 20 residues. The CDR3 protein is CASSDSPGGSSGRVYNEQFF. CDR3 coding DNA: TGTGCCAGCAGCGATTCGCCAGGGGGCTCGAGCGGTCGCGTGTACAATGAGCAGTTCTTC.

This clone appeared once. The chain joins TRBV10-3 to TRBJ2-5, with 7 bases lining up with TRBD1. The CDR3 extends over 14 amino acids. The germline V gene encodes CDR1 ENHRY and CDR2 SYGVKD. Losses at the gene ends were 6 bases for V and 4 bases for J; bases not matched to a gene: 8. Here the CDR3 DNA reads TGTGCCATCAGCCCCGACAGGGTGCGAGAGACCCAGTACTTC. This gives the protein CAISPDRVRETQYF.

The genes are TRBV9 and TRBJ2-1; 12 positions match TRBD2. CDR3 length: 16 residues. Germline V gives CDR1 SGDLS, CDR2 YYNGEE. With V trimmed by 7 bases and J by 7 bases, 12 bases remained unmatched. CDR3 sequence: CASSIEPSGGANEQFF. CDR3 DNA sequence: TGTGCCAGCTCCATCGAGCCTAGCGGGGGGGCGAATGAGCAGTTCTTC.

CDR3 sequence (DNA): TGTGCCAGCAGTTTAGCGGGAGTAGGCACAGATACGCAGTATTTT. It codes for CASSLAGVGTDTQYF. The chain combines TRBV27 with TRBJ2-3, with 7 positions matching TRBD2. Germline V CDR1 and CDR2: MNHEY, SMNVEV (reference sequence). Germline trimming cut 2 bases from V and 1 base from J; bases unmatched to any gene: 3. The CDR3 extends over 15 amino acids.

Here the CDR3 DNA reads TGTGCCAGCAGCTTAGTGGGGGGATCCGGGGAGCTGTTTTTT. Translating it yields CASSLVGGSGELFF. J is TRBJ2-2 and V is TRBV11-1, with D tentatively TRBD2 (6 bases). Germline V gene data show CDR1 as SGHAT and CDR2 as FQDESV (reference sequence). This CDR3 region has 14 residues. V lost 1 base and J 6 bases, leaving 9 bases between the germline ends.

The chain joins TRBV5-8 to TRBJ2-7; D might be TRBD2 (5 bases). Germline values: CDR1 SGHTS, CDR2 YDEGEE. This CDR3 spans 13 amino acids. V was pared by 5 bases and J by 7 bases, with 16 bases between. The DNA of the CDR3 is TGTGCCAGCAGGGTTAGAGGGTCCCGGGAGCAGTACTTC. This encodes CASRVRGSREQYF.

The chain recombines TRBV2 with TRBJ2-5, with D unresolved. The germline V gene has CDR1 SNHLY and CDR2 FYNNEI. This CDR3 is built from 12 residues. V was pared by 5 bases and J by 5 bases, with 9 bases between. As DNA, the CDR3 is TGTGCCAGCAGTCCCTCCTATGAGACCCAGTACTTC. Its protein product is CASSPSYETQYF. The full variable domain, with the rest looked up from reference TRBV2 and TRBJ2-5, is EPEVTQTPSHQVTQMGQEVILRCVPISNHLYFYWYRQILGQKVEFLVSFYNNEISEKSEIFDDQFSVERPDGSNFTLKIRSTKLEDSAMYFCASSPSYETQYFGPGTRLLVL.

The gene calls are TRBV9 and TRBJ1-5, with 8 bases lining up with TRBD1. Looked up from germline, CDR1 is SGDLS and CDR2 is YYNGEE. V shed 3 bases and J 7 bases; nucleotides not matched to a gene: 6. This CDR3 comprises 14 residues. The CDR3, as DNA: TGTGCCAGCAGCGACGGACAGGGTGGACAGCCCCAGCATTTT. Encoded protein: CASSDGQGGQPQHF. Using reference TRBV9 and TRBJ1-5 for the parts outside the CDR3, the full variable domain is DSGVTQTPKHLITATGQRVTLRCSPRSGDLSVYWYQQSLDQGLQFLIQYYNGEERAKGNILERFSAQQFPDLHSELNLSSLELGDSALYFCASSDGQGGQPQHFGDGTRLSIL.

V and J are TRBV7-8 and TRBJ1-4; D unclear. CDR3 length: 16 residues. CDR1 is SGHVS and CDR2 is FQNEAQ in the germline V gene. The V end lost 2 bases, the J end lost 4 bases, and 14 bases lay between the germline ends. The CDR3 loop reads CASSLNPGPFNEKLFF. The CDR3 DNA reads as TGTGCCAGCAGCTTAAATCCAGGCCCATTTAATGAAAAACTGTTTTTT.